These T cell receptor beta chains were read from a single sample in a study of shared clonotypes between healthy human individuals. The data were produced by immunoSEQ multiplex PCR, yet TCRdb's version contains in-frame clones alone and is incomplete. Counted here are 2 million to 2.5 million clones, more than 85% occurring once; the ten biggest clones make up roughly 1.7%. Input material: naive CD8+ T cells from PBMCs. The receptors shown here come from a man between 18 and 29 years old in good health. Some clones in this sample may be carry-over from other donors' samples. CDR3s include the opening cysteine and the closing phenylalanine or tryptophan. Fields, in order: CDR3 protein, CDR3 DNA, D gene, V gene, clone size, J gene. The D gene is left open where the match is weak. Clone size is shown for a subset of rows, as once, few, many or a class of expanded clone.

CASSLGGSSYNEQFF,TGTGCCAGCAGCTTGGGCGGGAGCTCCTACAATGAGCAGTTCTTC,TRBD2,TRBV5-4,.,TRBJ2-1
CASSLDTSRQETQYF,TGTGCCAGCAGCCTTGATACTAGCAGACAAGAGACCCAGTACTTC,.,TRBV6-1,.,TRBJ2-5
CASSQGTNYGYTF,TGTGCCAGCAGTCAGGGGACTAACTATGGCTACACCTTC,.,TRBV6-1,few,TRBJ1-2
CATLPGKGWPGNTIYF,TGTGCCACCCTACCCGGAAAGGGCTGGCCAGGAAACACCATATATTTT,.,TRBV19,few,TRBJ1-3
CASSQEGTFNPGELFF,TGCGCCAGCAGCCAAGAAGGAACCTTTAATCCCGGGGAGCTGTTTTTT,.,TRBV4-1,.,TRBJ2-2
CASSHRTGAKNIQYF,TGTGCCAGCAGTCACCGGACAGGGGCCAAAAACATTCAGTACTTC,TRBD1,TRBV27,.,TRBJ2-4
CASSGGEQYF,TGTGCCAGCAGTGGAGGCGAGCAGTACTTC,.,TRBV6-1,.,TRBJ2-7
CASSIDRRAGVSDTQYF,TGTGCCAGTAGTATAGACCGACGGGCTGGAGTTTCAGATACGCAGTATTTT,.,TRBV19,.,TRBJ2-3
CASRTSTDTQYF,TGTGCCAGTAGAACTAGCACAGATACGCAGTATTTT,.,TRBV19,.,TRBJ2-3
CASSEARVQKNTGELFF,TGTGCCAGCAGTGAAGCGCGTGTCCAGAAGAACACCGGGGAGCTGTTTTTT,.,TRBV2,.,TRBJ2-2
CASSPNLGDNEQFF,TGTGCCAGCAGCCCAAACCTGGGGGACAATGAGCAGTTCTTC,.,TRBV6-6,.,TRBJ2-1
CASSVSGRLNEQYF,TGTGCCAGCAGCGTGTCCGGTAGATTGAACGAGCAGTACTTC,.,TRBV9,.,TRBJ2-7
CASSLTVNTEAFF,TGTGCCAGCAGCTTGACGGTGAACACTGAAGCTTTCTTT,.,TRBV13,.,TRBJ1-1
CASSQEGLGEQFF,TGCGCCAGCAGCCAGGAAGGGCTTGGGGAGCAGTTCTTC,.,TRBV4-1,.,TRBJ2-1
CASSLSPYYEQYF,TGCGCCAGCAGCTTGTCTCCTTACTACGAGCAGTACTTC,.,TRBV5-1,.,TRBJ2-7
CATSREEGNTEAFF,TGTGCCACCAGCAGAGAAGAAGGGAACACTGAAGCTTTCTTT,.,TRBV15,.,TRBJ1-1
CASSRRKGQNGTGELFF,TGCGCCAGCAGCCGCAGAAAGGGACAAAATGGGACCGGGGAGCTGTTTTTT,.,TRBV4-1,once,TRBJ2-2
CASSYSIEVPNTEAFF,TGTGCCAGCAGTTACTCTATTGAAGTCCCGAACACTGAAGCTTTCTTT,.,TRBV6-5,.,TRBJ1-1
CASNARKAETNTEAFF,TGTGCCAGCAACGCGAGGAAGGCGGAAACGAACACTGAAGCTTTCTTT,.,TRBV7-9,few,TRBJ1-1
CASSLRVSSNTEAFF,TGTGCCAGCAGTCTCAGGGTTTCCTCAAACACTGAAGCTTTCTTT,.,TRBV27,.,TRBJ1-1
CASSQTRGEGDTQYF,TGTGCCAGCAGCCAGACTAGAGGGGAGGGGGATACGCAGTATTTT,TRBD2,TRBV13,.,TRBJ2-3
CASSSSFYEQYF,TGTGCCAGCAGCTCCTCCTTTTACGAGCAGTACTTC,.,TRBV11-2,.,TRBJ2-7
CASSQDGTLANTEAFF,TGCGCCAGCAGCCAAGATGGGACATTGGCGAACACTGAAGCTTTCTTT,.,TRBV4-3,.,TRBJ1-1